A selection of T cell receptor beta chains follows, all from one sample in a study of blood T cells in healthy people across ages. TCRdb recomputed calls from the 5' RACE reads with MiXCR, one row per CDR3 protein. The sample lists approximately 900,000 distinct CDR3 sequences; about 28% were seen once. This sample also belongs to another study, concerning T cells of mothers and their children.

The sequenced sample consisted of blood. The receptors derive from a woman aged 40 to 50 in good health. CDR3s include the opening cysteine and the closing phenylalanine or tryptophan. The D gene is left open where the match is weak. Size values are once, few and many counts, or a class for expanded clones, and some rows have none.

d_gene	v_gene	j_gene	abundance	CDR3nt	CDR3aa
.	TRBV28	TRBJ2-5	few	TGTGCCAGCAGTTCGCCCGGGGTGCCTCAAGAGACCCAGTACTTC	CASSSPGVPQETQYF
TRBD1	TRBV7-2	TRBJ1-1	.	TGTGCCGGCAGCATAACAGGGGGTCTAACTGAAGCTTTCTTT	CAGSITGGLTEAFF
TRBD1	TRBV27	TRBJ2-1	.	TGTGCCAGCAGCCTCCGGGACAGGGCCCCCAACTCCTACAATGAGCAGTTCTTC	CASSLRDRAPNSYNEQFF
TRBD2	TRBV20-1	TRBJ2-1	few	TGCAGTGCTACGGGACTAGCTCAATACAATGAGCAGTTCTTC	CSATGLAQYNEQFF
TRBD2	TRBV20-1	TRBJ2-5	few	TGCAGTGTCCCGACTAGGGTGGGAGGGGAGACCCAGTACTTC	CSVPTRVGGETQYF
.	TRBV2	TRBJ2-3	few	TGTGCCAGCAGTGAACAGGGGGGCAGGGTCACAGATACGCAGTATTTT	CASSEQGGRVTDTQYF
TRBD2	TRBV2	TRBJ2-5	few	TGTGCCAGCAGTCAAACCCTAGCGGGGTCTTACCAAGAGACCCAGTACTTC	CASSQTLAGSYQETQYF
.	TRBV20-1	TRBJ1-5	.	TGCAGTGCTGCTGACACCTGGTATAGCAATCAGCCCCAGCATTTT	CSAADTWYSNQPQHF
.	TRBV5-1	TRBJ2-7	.	TGCGCCAGCAGCTACGTATCAGGTAGCTCCTACGAGCAGTACTTC	CASSYVSGSSYEQYF
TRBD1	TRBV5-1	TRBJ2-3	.	TGCGCCAGCAGCGGACGGGTAGGACAGGGACACGGGTCGCAGTATTTT	CASSGRVGQGHGSQYF
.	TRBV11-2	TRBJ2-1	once	TGTGCCAGCAGCCCAGCCCTGGGTCAGAACAATGAGCAGTTCTTC	CASSPALGQNNEQFF
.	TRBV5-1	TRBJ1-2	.	TGCGCCAGCAGCTTCGACCCAGGGATCAGTTCTGATGGCTACACCTTC	CASSFDPGISSDGYTF
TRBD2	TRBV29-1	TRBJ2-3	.	TGCAGCGTTGAAAGCGGGGGCTCCACAGATACGCAGTATTTT	CSVESGGSTDTQYF
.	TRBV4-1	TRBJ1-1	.	TGCGCCAGCAGCGTTGGAGTGGGGAACACTGAAGCTTTCTTT	CASSVGVGNTEAFF
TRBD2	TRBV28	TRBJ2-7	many	TGTGCCAGCAGTCACCTGGGCGGGGGGACTAGCTTACTCGAGCAGTACTTC	CASSHLGGGTSLLEQYF
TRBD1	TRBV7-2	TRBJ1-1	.	TGTGCCAGCAGCCCCGGACAGGGGTTTGAAGCTTTCTTT	CASSPGQGFEAFF
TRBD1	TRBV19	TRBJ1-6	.	TGTGCCAGTAGTATTGGTCGAACCGGGACAGGGGTTTCACCCCTCCACTTT	CASSIGRTGTGVSPLHF
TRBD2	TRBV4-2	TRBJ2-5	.	TGTGCCAGCAGCAAAGGGGATAGCGGGGGGGGGAAGACCCAGTACTTC	CASSKGDSGGGKTQYF
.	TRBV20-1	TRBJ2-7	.	TGCAGTGCTAGAGTCGAGGGGAGCTCCTACGAGCAGTACTTC	CSARVEGSSYEQYF
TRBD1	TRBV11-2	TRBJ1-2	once	TGTGCCAGCAGCCTAAATCTAGCCCGACAGGGGGACGGCTACACCTTC	CASSLNLARQGDGYTF
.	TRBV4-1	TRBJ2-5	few	TGCGCCAGCAGCCAAGACAGGGGGGGACGGGGAGAGACCCAGTACTTC	CASSQDRGGRGETQYF
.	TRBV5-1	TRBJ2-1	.	TGCGCCAGCAGTACAGGCCTGTTAAATGAGCAGTTCTTC	CASSTGLLNEQFF
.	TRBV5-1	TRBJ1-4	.	TGCGCCAGCAGTCTTACTCCTACTGGAGAGACTAAAAAACTGTTTTTT	CASSLTPTGETKKLFF
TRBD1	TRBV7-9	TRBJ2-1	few	TGTGCCAGCAGCATGGACAGGGCCATACCGGAGCAGTTCTTC	CASSMDRAIPEQFF
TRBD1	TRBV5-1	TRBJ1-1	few	TGCGCCAGCAGCAAACAGGGGGCCGCTGAAGCTTTCTTT	CASSKQGAAEAFF
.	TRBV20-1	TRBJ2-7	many	TGCAGTGCCTTCACTTTCAACGAGCAGTACTTC	CSAFTFNEQYF
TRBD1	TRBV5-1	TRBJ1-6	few	TGCGCCAGCAGCCTCCTCGTAACAGGGGATAATTCACCCCTCCACTTT	CASSLLVTGDNSPLHF
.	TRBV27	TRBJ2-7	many	TGTGCCAGCAGTTCCCGCCCCTTCGGTGAGCAGTACTTC	CASSSRPFGEQYF
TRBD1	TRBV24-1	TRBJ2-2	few	TGTGCCACCAGTGATTTCCCCGGGACAGGCCCGAGCACCGGGGAGCTGTTTTTT	CATSDFPGTGPSTGELFF
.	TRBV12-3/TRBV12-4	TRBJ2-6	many	TGTGCCAGCAGTCGGCCCTCTGGGGCCAACGTCCTGACTTTC	CASSRPSGANVLTF
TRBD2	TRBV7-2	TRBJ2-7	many	TGTGCCAGCAGCTTACGCCTTGATGGCGGGGGGGCCTTCTACGAGCAGTACTTC	CASSLRLDGGGAFYEQYF
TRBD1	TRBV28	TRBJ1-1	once	TGTGCCAGCACCCGGGGGGGACAGGGGCCGGGAGCTTTCTTT	CASTRGGQGPGAFF
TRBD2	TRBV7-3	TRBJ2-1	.	TGTGCCAGCAGCCCTCAGGGACTAGTTAGGAATGAGCAGTTCTTC	CASSPQGLVRNEQFF
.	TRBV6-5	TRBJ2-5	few	TGTGCCAGCAGTTACTCGGGTTCGCGGGGTGTACAAGAGACCCAGTACTTC	CASSYSGSRGVQETQYF
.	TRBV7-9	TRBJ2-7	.	TGTGCCAGCAGCTTAATTACTGGGGGCGCGTCCTACGAGCAGTACTTC	CASSLITGGASYEQYF
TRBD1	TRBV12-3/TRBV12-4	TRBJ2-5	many	TGTGCCAGCAGTCGGGGACAGGGAAGAGAGACCCAGTACTTC	CASSRGQGRETQYF
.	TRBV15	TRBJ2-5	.	TGTGCCACCAGGGATTCCTCGGGTGGGTACGAGACCCAGTACTTC	CATRDSSGGYETQYF
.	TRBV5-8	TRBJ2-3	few	TGTGCCAGCAGCTACAGAGACCCAAGCACAGATACGCAGTATTTT	CASSYRDPSTDTQYF
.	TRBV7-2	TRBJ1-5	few	TGCGCCAGCAGCTTAGTGAATAGGGCCCAGCCCCAGCATTTT	CASSLVNRAQPQHF
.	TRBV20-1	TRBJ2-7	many	TGCAGTGCTAGAATAGCTCCCAACCTGATCTACGAGCAGTACTTC	CSARIAPNLIYEQYF
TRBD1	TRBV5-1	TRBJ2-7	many	TGCGCCAGCAGCCGAGACAGGGTAGGCTCCTACGAGCAGTACTTC	CASSRDRVGSYEQYF
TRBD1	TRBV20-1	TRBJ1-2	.	TGCAGTGCCCCTACACAGGGGGCGCAGGTCAACTATGGCTACACCTTC	CSAPTQGAQVNYGYTF
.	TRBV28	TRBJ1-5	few	TGTGCCAGCAGTCAACTCTTGGACACAGACAATCAGCCCCAGCATTTT	CASSQLLDTDNQPQHF
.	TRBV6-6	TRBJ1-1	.	TGTGCCAGCAGTGACGCCCAGGTTCTCACTGAAGCTTTCTTT	CASSDAQVLTEAFF
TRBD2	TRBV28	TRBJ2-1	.	TGTGCCAGCAGTTCGCAGACTAGCGGGAGAAACAATGAGCAGTTCTTC	CASSSQTSGRNNEQFF
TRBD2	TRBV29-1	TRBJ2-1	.	TGCAGCGTTGGAAGGGGTAAGGGACTAGCGGTGAACAGTGAGCAGTTCTTC	CSVGRGKGLAVNSEQFF
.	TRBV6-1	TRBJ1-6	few	TGTGCCAGCAGGGACAGTTTTAATTCACCCCTCCACTTT	CASRDSFNSPLHF
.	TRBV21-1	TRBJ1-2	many	TGTGCCACCAATAAGACAGGGAATTACTATGGCTACACCTTC	CATNKTGNYYGYTF
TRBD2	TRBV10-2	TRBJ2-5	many	TGCGCCAGCAGTAAAGGACTCAGCGGGGCGGGCTCCACGGGGACCCAGTACTTC	CASSKGLSGAGSTGTQYF
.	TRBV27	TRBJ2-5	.	TGTGCCAGCAGTTTGGGGCCGGTGTACCAAGAGACCCGGTACTTC	CASSLGPVYQETRYF
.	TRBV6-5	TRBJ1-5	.	TGTGCCAGCAGTTACTTCGGGGGTCCTAATCAGCCCCAGCATTTT	CASSYFGGPNQPQHF
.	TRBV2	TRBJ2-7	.	TGTGCCAGCAGTGACGGTGACAACCGGAGGGAGCAGTACTTC	CASSDGDNRREQYF
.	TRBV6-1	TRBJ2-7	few	TGTGCCAGCGTTCCTATTAGGGGGAAGGGAAACGAGCAGTACTTC	CASVPIRGKGNEQYF